This TCR beta chain was found in a study of regulatory T cells in long-lasting Graves disease. Per germline, CDR1 SGHRS and CDR2 YFSETQ. The CDR3 totals 14 residues. The ends lost 4 bases at V and 7 bases at J; junction bases unmatched: 10. The time point denotes: persistent/refractory GD, antithyroid drugs over 5 years with positive TRAb. PBMC-extracted RNA yielded the TCR library. Patients with Graves' disease were diagnosed by American Thyroid Association guidelines. HTBI primers from iRepertoire and Arm-PCR of CDR3 regions yielded the TCR beta libraries. TCRdb re-called the multiplex PCR reads through MiXCR, storing one row per CDR3 protein. The sample lists around 400,000 distinct CDR3 sequences, about a quarter occurring once. The sample holds a few counts of this clonotype.

The source material was peripheral blood mononuclear cells (PBMCs), sampled when the disease was refractory, from a patient treated with antithyroid drugs. V gene TRBV5-1 combines with J gene TRBJ2-5; 7 nucleotides agree with TRBD2. This TCR was sampled from a female donor with Graves disease. The CDR3 protein is CASSRGTNEGTQYF. The CDR3 DNA reads as TGCGCCAGCAGCCGAGGGACTAACGAAGGGACCCAGTACTTC.